Below are 8 T cell receptor beta chains sequenced from a single sample in a study of technical replicates of blood from a handful of donors. Some clones are missing from TCRdb's copy, which holds only in-frame ones; the method was immunoSEQ multiplex PCR. The sample includes tens of thousands of clones, 90% to 95% of them seen just once. The sequencing input was T cells isolated from PBMCs. The receptor source for this set is a human donor in good health.

This chain uses TRBV5-1 with TRBJ2-1; 15 nucleotides line up with TRBD2. Germline CDR1 and CDR2: SGHRS and YFSETQ. The CDR3 covers 16 residues. The V segment lost 5 bases and the J segment 10 bases; nucleotides outside the gene matches: 10. Here the CDR3 DNA reads TGCGCCAGCAGTTTCCAGGGACTAGCGGGAGGAGAAGAGCAGTTCTTC. Translating it yields CASSFQGLAGGEEQFF. The entire variable domain, with the rest obtained from reference TRBV5-1 and TRBJ2-1, is as follows: KAGVTQTPRYLIKTRGQQVTLSCSPISGHRSVSWYQQTPGQGLQFLFEYFSETQRNKGNFPGRFSGRQFSNSRSEMNVSTLELGDSALYLCASSFQGLAGGEEQFFGPGTRLTVL.

The chain has TRBV7-2 and TRBJ1-1, with D possibly matching TRBD1 (5 bases). The germline V gene encodes CDR1 SGHTA and CDR2 FQGNSA. Deletions cut 1 base from V and 7 bases from J, with 10 bases between. The CDR3 is 13 amino acids. Here the CDR3 reads CASSLDRLGEAFF. DNA for the CDR3: TGTGCCAGCAGCTTAGACAGGTTGGGTGAAGCTTTCTTT.

This clone has only a few counts. The CDR3 spells CASSSTGYITKNIQYF. The CDR3 coding sequence is TGTGCCAGCAGTTCGACAGGGTACATAACCAAAAACATTCAGTACTTC. This chain joins TRBV27 and TRBJ2-4, with 7 bases lining up with TRBD1. The CDR3 loop spans 16 amino acids. The V gene's germline CDR1 is MNHEY and CDR2 SMNVEV (reference sequence). V gave up 4 bases and J gave up 2 bases; unmatched junction bases: 8.

This clone was counted once. The chain combines TRBV9 with TRBJ1-2; maybe TRBD1 (5 bases). CDR3 size: 17 residues. Trimming took off 3 bases at V and 0 bases at J, with 18 bases between the two ends. CDR1 SGDLS and CDR2 YYNGEE come from the germline V gene. This chain's CDR3 is CASSASRFSGSNYGYTF. The CDR3 DNA follows: TGTGCCAGCAGCGCGAGCCGGTTTTCAGGGTCTAACTATGGCTACACCTTC.

The J gene is TRBJ2-2, the V gene TRBV9, with D uncertain. The ends were cut back, 5 bases at V and 7 bases at J, with 12 bases in the middle. This CDR3 is 13 amino acids long. Germline V gives CDR1 SGDLS, CDR2 YYNGEE. CDR3: CASSPETFGELFF. CDR3 nucleotide sequence: TGTGCCAGCAGTCCAGAGACATTCGGGGAGCTGTTTTTT.

The chain joins TRBV4-1 to TRBJ1-2, with 7 bases that match TRBD1. Germline lookup yields CDR1 MGHRA and CDR2 YSYEKL. The J segment lost 5 bases and the V segment lost 0 bases, leaving 6 bases of the junction unmatched. CDR3 length: 15 amino acids. CDR3 nucleotide sequence: TGCGCCAGCAGCCAAGATACACAGGGACAGTATGGCTACACCTTC. Its protein is CASSQDTQGQYGYTF.

The chain couples TRBV7-3 to TRBJ2-3; 10 bases map to TRBD1. V lost 4 bases and J lost 4; bases outside the gene matches: 2. Per germline, CDR1 SGHTA and CDR2 FQGTGA. The CDR3 has 14 residues. The CDR3 spells CASSWTGGADTQYF. The CDR3 region has the DNA TGTGCCAGCAGCTGGACAGGGGGGGCAGATACGCAGTATTTT. The whole variable domain, filled in from reference TRBV7-3 and TRBJ2-3, reads GAGVSQTPSNKVTEKGKYVELRCDPISGHTALYWYRQSLGQGPEFLIYFQGTGAADDSGLPNDRFFAVRPEGSVSTLKIQRTERGDSAVYLCASSWTGGADTQYFGPGTRLTVL.

This clone was seen a handful of times. The chain carries TRBV7-3 and TRBJ2-5; TRBD2 agrees at 14 bases. Losses at the gene ends were 5 bases for V and 5 bases for J; bases not matched to a gene: 7. This CDR3 comprises 16 residues. From germline, CDR1 is SGHTA and CDR2 FQGTGA. CDR3 sequence (DNA): TGTGCCAGCAGCAATCGACTAGCGGGAGGGATGGAGACCCAGTACTTC. Amino acid sequence: CASSNRLAGGMETQYF.